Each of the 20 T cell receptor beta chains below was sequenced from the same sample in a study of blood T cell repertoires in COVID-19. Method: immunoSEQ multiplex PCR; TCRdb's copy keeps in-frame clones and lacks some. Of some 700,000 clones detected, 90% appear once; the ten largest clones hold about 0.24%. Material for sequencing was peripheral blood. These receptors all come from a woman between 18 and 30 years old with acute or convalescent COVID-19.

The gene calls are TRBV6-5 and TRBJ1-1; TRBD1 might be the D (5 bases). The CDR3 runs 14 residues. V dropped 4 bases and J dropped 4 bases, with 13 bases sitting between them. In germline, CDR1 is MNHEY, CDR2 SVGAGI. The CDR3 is CASSLETVLTEAFF. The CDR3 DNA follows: TGTGCCAGCAGTTTAGAGACAGTTCTCACTGAAGCTTTCTTT.

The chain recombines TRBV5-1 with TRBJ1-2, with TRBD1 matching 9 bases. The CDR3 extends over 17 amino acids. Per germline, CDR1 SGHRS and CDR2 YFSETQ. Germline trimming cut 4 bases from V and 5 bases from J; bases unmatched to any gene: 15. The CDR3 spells CASSPAPPGQGSYGYTF. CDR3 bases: TGCGCCAGCAGCCCAGCCCCACCGGGACAGGGAAGTTATGGCTACACCTTC.

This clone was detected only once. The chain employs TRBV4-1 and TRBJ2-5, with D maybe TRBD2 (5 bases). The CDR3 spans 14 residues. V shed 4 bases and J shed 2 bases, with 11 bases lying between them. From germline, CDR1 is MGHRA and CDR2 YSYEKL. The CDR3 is CASSPLDSQETQYF. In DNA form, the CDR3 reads TGCGCCAGCAGCCCCTTGGACTCACAAGAGACCCAGTACTTC.

This CDR3 is CASSYQGNTEAFF. The CDR3 DNA sequence: TGTGCCAGCAGCTATCAGGGGAACACTGAAGCTTTCTTT. The chain combines TRBV11-2 with TRBJ1-1, with D possibly TRBD1 on 5 matching bases. The germline V gene has CDR1 SGHAT and CDR2 FQNNGV. V lost 4 bases and J 1 base, leaving 7 bases between the germline ends. The CDR3 extends over 13 amino acids.

The CDR3 region is CASSLGPLHRGNTEAFF. DNA for the CDR3: TGTGCCAGCAGCTTAGGGCCCCTCCACCGAGGGAACACTGAAGCTTTCTTT. The chain joins TRBV7-2 to TRBJ1-1, with D unresolved. Trimming removed 1 base from V and 1 base from J, with 16 bases in between. Germline V gives CDR1 SGHTA, CDR2 FQGNSA. The CDR3 consists of 17 residues.

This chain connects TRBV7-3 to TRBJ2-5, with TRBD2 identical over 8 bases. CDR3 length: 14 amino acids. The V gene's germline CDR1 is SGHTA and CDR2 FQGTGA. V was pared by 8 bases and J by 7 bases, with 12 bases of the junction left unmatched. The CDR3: CASSRGAGAWTQYF. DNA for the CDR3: TGTGCCAGCTCCCGAGGAGCGGGGGCGTGGACCCAGTACTTC. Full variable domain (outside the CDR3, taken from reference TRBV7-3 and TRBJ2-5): GAGVSQTPSNKVTEKGKYVELRCDPISGHTALYWYRQSLGQGPEFLIYFQGTGAADDSGLPNDRFFAVRPEGSVSTLKIQRTERGDSAVYLCASSRGAGAWTQYFGPGTRLLVL.

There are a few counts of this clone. In nucleotides, the CDR3 is TGTGCCAGCAGTGGCCGGGACAGGGATCAACTGTACTATGGCTACACCTTC. Translated, it gives CASSGRDRDQLYYGYTF. The V call is TRBV6-1, the J call TRBJ1-2; 9 bases align to TRBD1. The CDR3 sequence is 17 residues long. Germline CDR1 is MNHNS and CDR2 is SASEGT. J lost 3 bases, V lost 4 bases, and 12 bases had no gene match.

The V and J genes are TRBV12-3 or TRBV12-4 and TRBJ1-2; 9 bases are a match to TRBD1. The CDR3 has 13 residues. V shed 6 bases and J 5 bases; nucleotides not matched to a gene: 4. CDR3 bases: TGTGCCAGCAGCCACAGGGGGCTGTATGGCTACACCTTC. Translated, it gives CASSHRGLYGYTF.

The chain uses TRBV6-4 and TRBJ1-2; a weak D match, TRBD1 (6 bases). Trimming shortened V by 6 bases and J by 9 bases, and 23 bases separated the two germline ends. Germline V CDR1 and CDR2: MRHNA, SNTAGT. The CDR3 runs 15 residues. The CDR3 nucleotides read TGTGCCAGCAGCGCCGCCGGGACACATACGGATCGCTACACCTTC. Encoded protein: CASSAAGTHTDRYTF.

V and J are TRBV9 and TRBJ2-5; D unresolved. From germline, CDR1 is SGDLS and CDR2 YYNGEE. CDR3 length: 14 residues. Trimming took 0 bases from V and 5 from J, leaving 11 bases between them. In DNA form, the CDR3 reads TGTGCCAGCAGCGTAGGTGGGTCCGGGGAGACCCAGTACTTC. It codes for CASSVGGSGETQYF. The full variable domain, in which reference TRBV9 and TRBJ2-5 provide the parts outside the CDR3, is DSGVTQTPKHLITATGQRVTLRCSPRSGDLSVYWYQQSLDQGLQFLIQYYNGEERAKGNILERFSAQQFPDLHSELNLSSLELGDSALYFCASSVGGSGETQYFGPGTRLLVL.

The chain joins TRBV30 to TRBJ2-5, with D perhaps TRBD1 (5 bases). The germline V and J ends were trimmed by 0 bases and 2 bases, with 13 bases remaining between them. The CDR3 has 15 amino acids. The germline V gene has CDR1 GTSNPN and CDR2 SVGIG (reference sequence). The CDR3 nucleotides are TGTGCCTGGAGTGTAGGGGTCGGTTATCAAGAGACCCAGTACTTC. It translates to CAWSVGVGYQETQYF. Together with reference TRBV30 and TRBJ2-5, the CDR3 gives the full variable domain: SQTIHQWPATLVQPVGSPLSLECTVEGTSNPNLYWYRQAAGRGLQLLFYSVGIGQISSEVPQNLSASRPQDRQFILSSKKLLLSDSGFYLCAWSVGVGYQETQYFGPGTRLLVL.

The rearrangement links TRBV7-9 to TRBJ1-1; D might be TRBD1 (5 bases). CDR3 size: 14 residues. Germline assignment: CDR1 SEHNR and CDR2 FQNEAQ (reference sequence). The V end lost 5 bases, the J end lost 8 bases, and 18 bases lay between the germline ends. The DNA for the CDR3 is TGTGCCAGCAGCCCAAGGCTGACAGTTTTCGAAGCTTTCTTT. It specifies CASSPRLTVFEAFF.

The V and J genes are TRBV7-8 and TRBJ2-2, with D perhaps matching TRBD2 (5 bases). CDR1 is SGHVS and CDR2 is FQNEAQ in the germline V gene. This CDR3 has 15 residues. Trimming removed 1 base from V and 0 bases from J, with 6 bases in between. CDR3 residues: CASSLGLTNTGELFF. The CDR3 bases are TGTGCCAGCAGCTTAGGACTAACGAACACCGGGGAGCTGTTTTTT. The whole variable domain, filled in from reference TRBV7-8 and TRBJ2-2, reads GAGVSQSPRYKVAKRGQDVALRCDPISGHVSLFWYQQALGQGPEFLTYFQNEAQLDKSGLPSDRFFAERPEGSVSTLKIQRTQQEDSAVYLCASSLGLTNTGELFFGEGSRLTVL.

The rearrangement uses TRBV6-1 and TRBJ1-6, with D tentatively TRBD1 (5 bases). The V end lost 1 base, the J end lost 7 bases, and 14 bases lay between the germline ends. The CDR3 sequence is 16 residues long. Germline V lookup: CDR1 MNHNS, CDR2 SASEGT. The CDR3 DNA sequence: TGTGCCAGCAGTGAAGGGGGGGTATCCCCGAATTCACCCCTCCACTTT. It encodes CASSEGGVSPNSPLHF.

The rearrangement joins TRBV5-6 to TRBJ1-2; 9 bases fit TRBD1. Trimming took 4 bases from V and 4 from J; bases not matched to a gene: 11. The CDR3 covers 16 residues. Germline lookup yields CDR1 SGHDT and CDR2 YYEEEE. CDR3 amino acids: CASSHLRTGASYGYTF. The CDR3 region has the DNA TGTGCCAGCAGCCACCTGCGGACAGGGGCCTCCTATGGCTACACCTTC.

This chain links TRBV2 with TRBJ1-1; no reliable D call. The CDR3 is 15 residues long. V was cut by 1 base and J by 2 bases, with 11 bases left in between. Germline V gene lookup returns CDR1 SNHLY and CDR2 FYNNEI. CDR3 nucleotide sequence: TGTGCCAGCAGTGAAGGTTTGGGAGCTAACACTGAAGCTTTCTTT. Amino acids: CASSEGLGANTEAFF.

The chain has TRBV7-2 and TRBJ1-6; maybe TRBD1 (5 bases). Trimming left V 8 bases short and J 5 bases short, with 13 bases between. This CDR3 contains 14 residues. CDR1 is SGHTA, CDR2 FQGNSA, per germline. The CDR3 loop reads CASGAPNHNSPLHF. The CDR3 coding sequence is TGTGCCAGCGGGGCACCTAACCATAATTCACCCCTCCACTTT.

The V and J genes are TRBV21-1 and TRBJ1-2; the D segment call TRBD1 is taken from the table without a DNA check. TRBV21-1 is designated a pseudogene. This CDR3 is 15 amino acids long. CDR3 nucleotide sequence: TGTGCCAGCAGCAAAGGGACAGTCTCAGTTTATGGCTACACCTTC. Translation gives CASSKGTVSVYGYTF.

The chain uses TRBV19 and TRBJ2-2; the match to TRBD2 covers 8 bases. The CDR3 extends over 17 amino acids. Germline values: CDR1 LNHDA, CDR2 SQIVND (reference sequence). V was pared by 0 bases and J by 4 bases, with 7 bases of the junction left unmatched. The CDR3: CASSIERTSSGTGELFF. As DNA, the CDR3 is TGTGCCAGTAGTATAGAAAGGACTAGCTCGGGCACCGGGGAGCTGTTTTTT.

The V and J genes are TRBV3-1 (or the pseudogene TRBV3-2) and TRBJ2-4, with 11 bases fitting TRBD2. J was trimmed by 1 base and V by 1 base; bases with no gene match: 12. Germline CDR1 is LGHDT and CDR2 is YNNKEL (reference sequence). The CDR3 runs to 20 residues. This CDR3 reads CASSQVGPSGGRMAKNIQYF. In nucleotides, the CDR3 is TGTGCCAGCAGCCAAGTTGGTCCTAGCGGGGGGCGTATGGCCAAAAACATTCAGTACTTC.